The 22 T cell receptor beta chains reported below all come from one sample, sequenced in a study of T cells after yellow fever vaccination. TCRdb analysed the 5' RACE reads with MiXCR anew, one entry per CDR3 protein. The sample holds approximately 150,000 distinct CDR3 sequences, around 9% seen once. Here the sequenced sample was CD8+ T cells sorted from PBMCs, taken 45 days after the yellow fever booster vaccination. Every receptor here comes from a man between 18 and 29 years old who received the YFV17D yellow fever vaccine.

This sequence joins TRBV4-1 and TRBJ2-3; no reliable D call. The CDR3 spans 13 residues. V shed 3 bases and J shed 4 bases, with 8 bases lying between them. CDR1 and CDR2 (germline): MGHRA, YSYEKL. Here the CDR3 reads CASSQTLADTQYF. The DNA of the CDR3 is TGCGCCAGCAGCCAGACCCTCGCAGATACGCAGTATTTT.

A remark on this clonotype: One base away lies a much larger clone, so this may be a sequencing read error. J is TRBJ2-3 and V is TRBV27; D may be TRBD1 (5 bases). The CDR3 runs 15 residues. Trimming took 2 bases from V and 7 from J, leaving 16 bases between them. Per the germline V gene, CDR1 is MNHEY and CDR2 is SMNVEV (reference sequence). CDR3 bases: TGTGCCAGCAGTTTAACTCAGGGTGGCGCATATACGCAGTATTTT. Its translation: CASSLTQGGAYTQYF.

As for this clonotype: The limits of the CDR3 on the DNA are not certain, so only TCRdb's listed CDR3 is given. The CDR3 protein is CASSFLAGGLDTEAFF. The chain employs TRBV28 and TRBJ1-1; TRBD1 was called by the table and not checked on the DNA. Germline V gene data show CDR1 as MDHEN and CDR2 as SYDVKM. The CDR3 contains 16 residues when both ends are counted.

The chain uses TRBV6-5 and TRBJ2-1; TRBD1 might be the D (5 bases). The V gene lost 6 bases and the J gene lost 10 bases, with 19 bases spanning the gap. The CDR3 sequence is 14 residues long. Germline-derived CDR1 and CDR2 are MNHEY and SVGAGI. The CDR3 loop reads CASSLSRGSREQFF. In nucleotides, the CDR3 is TGTGCCAGCAGCTTGAGTAGGGGTAGCAGGGAGCAGTTCTTC.

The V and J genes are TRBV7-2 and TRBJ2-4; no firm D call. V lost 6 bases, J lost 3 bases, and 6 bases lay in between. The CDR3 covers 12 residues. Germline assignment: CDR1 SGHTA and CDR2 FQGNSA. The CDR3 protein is CASSPIKNIQYF. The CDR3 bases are TGTGCCAGCAGTCCTATCAAAAACATTCAGTACTTC.

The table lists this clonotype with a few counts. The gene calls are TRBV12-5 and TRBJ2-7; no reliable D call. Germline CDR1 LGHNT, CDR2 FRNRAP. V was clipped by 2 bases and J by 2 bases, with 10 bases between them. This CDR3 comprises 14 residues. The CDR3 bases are TGTGCTAGTGGTTTGTTTCCTGGTACCTACGAGCAGTACTTC. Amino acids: CASGLFPGTYEQYF.

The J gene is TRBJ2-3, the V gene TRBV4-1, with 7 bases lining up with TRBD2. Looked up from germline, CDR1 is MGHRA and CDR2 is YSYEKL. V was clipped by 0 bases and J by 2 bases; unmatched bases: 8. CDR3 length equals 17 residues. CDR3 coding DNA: TGCGCCAGCAGCCAAGAGGATCCTAGCGGATTCACAGATACGCAGTATTTT. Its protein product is CASSQEDPSGFTDTQYF.

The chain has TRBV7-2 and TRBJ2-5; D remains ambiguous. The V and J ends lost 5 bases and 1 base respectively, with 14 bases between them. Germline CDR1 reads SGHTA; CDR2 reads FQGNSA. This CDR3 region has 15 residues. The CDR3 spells CASSDPSGPQETQYF. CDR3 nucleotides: TGTGCCAGCAGCGACCCTTCGGGCCCCCAAGAGACCCAGTACTTC. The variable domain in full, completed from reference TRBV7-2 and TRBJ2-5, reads GAGVSQSPSNKVTEKGKDVELRCDPISGHTALYWYRQSLGQGLEFLIYFQGNSAPDKSGLPSDRFSAERTGGSVSTLTIQRTQQEDSAVYLCASSDPSGPQETQYFGPGTRLLVL.

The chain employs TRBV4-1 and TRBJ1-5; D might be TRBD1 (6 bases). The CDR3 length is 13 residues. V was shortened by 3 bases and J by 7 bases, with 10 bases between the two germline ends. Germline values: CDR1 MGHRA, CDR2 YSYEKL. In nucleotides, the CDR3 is TGCGCCAGCAGCCAGTACAGGGAACAGCCCCAGCATTTT. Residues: CASSQYREQPQHF.

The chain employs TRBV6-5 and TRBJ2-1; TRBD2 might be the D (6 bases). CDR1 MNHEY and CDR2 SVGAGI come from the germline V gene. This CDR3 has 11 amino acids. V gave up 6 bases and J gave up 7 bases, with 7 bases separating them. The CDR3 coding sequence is TGTGCCAGCAGGGCGGGGAATGAGCAGTTCTTC. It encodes CASRAGNEQFF.

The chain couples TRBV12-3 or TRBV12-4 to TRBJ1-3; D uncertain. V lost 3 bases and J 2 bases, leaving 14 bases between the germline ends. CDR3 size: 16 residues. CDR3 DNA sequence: TGTGCCAGCAGTTTCGGAGACGGTGTCGCTGGAAACACCATATATTTT. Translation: CASSFGDGVAGNTIYF.

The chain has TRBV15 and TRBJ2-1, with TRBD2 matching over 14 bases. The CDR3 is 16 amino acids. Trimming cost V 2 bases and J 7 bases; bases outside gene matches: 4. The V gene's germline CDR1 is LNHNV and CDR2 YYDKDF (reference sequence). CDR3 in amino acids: CATSRTRTSGGNEQFF. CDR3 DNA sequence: TGTGCCACCAGCAGAACAAGGACTAGCGGGGGGAATGAGCAGTTCTTC.

The CDR3 DNA sequence: TGTGCCAGCAGCTTATATTCCAGTTCGGGGGGCCGGGGGGAGACCCAGTACTTC. It is translated as CASSLYSSSGGRGETQYF. The gene calls are TRBV7-2 and TRBJ2-5, with a tentative D call TRBD2 (7 bases). The CDR3 loop spans 18 amino acids. V was pared by 2 bases and J by 5 bases, with 24 bases between. Germline V gives CDR1 SGHTA, CDR2 FQGNSA.

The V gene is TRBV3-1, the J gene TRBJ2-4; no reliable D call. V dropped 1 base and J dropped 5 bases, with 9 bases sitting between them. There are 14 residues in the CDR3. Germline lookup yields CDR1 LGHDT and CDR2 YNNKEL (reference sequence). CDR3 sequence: CASSQGEHQNIQYF. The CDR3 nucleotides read TGTGCCAGCAGCCAAGGAGAGCACCAAAACATTCAGTACTTC.

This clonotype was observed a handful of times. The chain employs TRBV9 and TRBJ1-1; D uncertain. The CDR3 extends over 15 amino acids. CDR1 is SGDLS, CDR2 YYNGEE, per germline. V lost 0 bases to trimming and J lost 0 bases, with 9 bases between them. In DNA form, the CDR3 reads TGTGCCAGCAGCGTAGAGGGTGATATGAACACTGAAGCTTTCTTT. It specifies CASSVEGDMNTEAFF.

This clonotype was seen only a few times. CDR3 DNA: TGTGCCAGCAGCGACTCTAGCGGATCGAACACCGGGGAGCTGTTTTTT. It specifies CASSDSSGSNTGELFF. This chain uses TRBV28 with TRBJ2-2, with 7 positions matching TRBD2. V trimming: 6 bases; J trimming: 0 bases; junction bases outside the gene matches: 7. CDR1 and CDR2 (germline): MDHEN, SYDVKM. CDR3 length: 16 amino acids.

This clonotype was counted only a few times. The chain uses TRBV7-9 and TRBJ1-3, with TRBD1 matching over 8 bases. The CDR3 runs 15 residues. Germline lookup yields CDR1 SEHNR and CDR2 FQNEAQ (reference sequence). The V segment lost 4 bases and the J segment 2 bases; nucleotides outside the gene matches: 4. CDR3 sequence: CASSYSTGAGNTIYF. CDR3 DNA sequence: TGTGCCAGCAGCTACTCGACAGGGGCTGGAAACACCATATATTTT. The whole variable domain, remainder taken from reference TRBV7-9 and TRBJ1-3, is DTGVSQNPRHKITKRGQNVTFRCDPISEHNRLYWYRQTLGQGPEFLTYFQNEAQLEKSRLLSDRFSAERPKGSFSTLEIQRTEQGDSAMYLCASSYSTGAGNTIYFGEGSWLTVV.

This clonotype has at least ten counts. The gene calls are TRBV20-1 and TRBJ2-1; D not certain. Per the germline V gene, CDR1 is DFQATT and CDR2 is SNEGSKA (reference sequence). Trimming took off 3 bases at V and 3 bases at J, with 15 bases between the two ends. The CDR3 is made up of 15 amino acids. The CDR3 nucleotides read TGCAGTGCTAGGTTCCAGCCATCCGTCTACAATGAGCAGTTCTTC. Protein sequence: CSARFQPSVYNEQFF.

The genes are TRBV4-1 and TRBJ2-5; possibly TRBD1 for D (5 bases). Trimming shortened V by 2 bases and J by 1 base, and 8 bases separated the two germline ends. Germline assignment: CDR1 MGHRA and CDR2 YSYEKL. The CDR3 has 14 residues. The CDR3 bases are TGCGCCAGCAGCCAAATCAGGGCCCAAGAGACCCAGTACTTC. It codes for CASSQIRAQETQYF.

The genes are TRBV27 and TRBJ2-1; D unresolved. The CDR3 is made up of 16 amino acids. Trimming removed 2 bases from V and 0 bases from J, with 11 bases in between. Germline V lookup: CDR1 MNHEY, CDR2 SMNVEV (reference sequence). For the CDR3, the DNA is TGTGCCAGCAGTTTAATTCGGATGAGCTCCTACAATGAGCAGTTCTTC. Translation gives CASSLIRMSSYNEQFF.

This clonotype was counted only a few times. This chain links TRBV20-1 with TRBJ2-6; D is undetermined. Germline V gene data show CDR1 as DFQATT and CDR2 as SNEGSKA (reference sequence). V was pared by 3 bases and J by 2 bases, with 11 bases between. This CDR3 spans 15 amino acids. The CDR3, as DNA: TGCAGTGCTAGTCCGAGGTTCGCTGGGGCCAACGTCCTGACTTTC. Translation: CSASPRFAGANVLTF.

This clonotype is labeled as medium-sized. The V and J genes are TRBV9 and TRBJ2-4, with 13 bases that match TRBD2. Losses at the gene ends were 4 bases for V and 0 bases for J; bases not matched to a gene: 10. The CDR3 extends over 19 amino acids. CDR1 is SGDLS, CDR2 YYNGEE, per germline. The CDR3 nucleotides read TGTGCCAGCAGCCCGACTAGCGGGGGGTCCCTCGTAGCCAAAAACATTCAGTACTTC. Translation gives CASSPTSGGSLVAKNIQYF.